Listed below are T cell receptor beta chains from one sample, sequenced in a study of metastatic and nonmetastatic thyroid tumors. TCRdb recomputed clones from the PCR reads via MiXCR. The sample lists 9,600 or so clones; approximately 9.9% were seen once. The material sequenced was tumor tissue. These receptors all come from a female donor with papillary thyroid cancer or a benign thyroid nodule (not recorded which). Some clones in this sample may be carry-over from other donors' samples. Both conserved end residues are part of each CDR3. Each record gives: J gene, V gene, clone size, D gene, CDR3 DNA, CDR3 protein. A D gene is named only where the DNA matches it firmly. Clone size is stated in some rows and not others, as once, few, many or a class when expanded.

TRBJ2-3	TRBV6-1	medium-sized	.	TGTGCCAGCACCCGAATTGGGAGACCAGATACGCAGTATTTT	CASTRIGRPDTQYF
TRBJ2-1	TRBV7-9	many	.	TGTGCCAGCAGCTCTCTCGGGCCGTACAATGAGCAGTTCTTC	CASSSLGPYNEQFF
TRBJ2-3	TRBV30	many	TRBD2	TGTGCCTGGAGTCGCAGCATCGGACTAGCGGGGAATACTTATACGCAGTATTTT	CAWSRSIGLAGNTYTQYF
TRBJ2-3	TRBV19	medium-sized	TRBD1	TGTGCCAGTATGCAACAGGGGCCGAGCACAGATACGCAGTATTTT	CASMQQGPSTDTQYF
TRBJ1-2	TRBV19	many	TRBD1	TGTGCCAGTACTCAAAGCGGGACAGGAACTAACTATGGCTACACCTTC	CASTQSGTGTNYGYTF
TRBJ1-6	TRBV5-4	few	.	TGTGCCAGCAGCTGGGCCCCTCAGCCCCTCTCCTATAATTCACCCCTCCACTTT	CASSWAPQPLSYNSPLHF
TRBJ2-5	TRBV2	many	TRBD1	TGTGCCAGCACTGGACAGGGCCCAGAGACCCAGTACTTC	CASTGQGPETQYF
TRBJ2-3	TRBV11-1	many	TRBD1	TGTGCCAGCAGCCGACAGGGGTTGGGCACAGATACGCAGTATTTT	CASSRQGLGTDTQYF
TRBJ2-5	TRBV24-1	medium-sized	.	TGTGCCACCAGCGAGTATCGGTCCGGGGAGACCCAGTACTTC	CATSEYRSGETQYF
TRBJ2-2	TRBV7-8	many	.	TGTGCCAGCAGCGCCGCAGTTAACACCGGGGAGCTGTTTTTT	CASSAAVNTGELFF
TRBJ2-3	TRBV27	medium-sized	.	TGTGCCACGGGACTTACAGGGTTCACAGATACGCAGTATTTT	CATGLTGFTDTQYF
TRBJ2-2	TRBV6-1	medium-sized	TRBD1	TGTGCCAGCAGCAGGGGGCGCATCACCGGGGAGCTGTTTTTT	CASSRGRITGELFF
TRBJ1-2	TRBV6-1	.	.	TGTGCCATCGGTGAAGAGCGGGGGCAGAGCTATGGCTACACCTTC	CAIGEERGQSYGYTF
TRBJ1-6	TRBV20-1	many	.	TGCAGTGCTAGAGATCACCTGGACAGTAATAATTCACCCCTCCACTTT	CSARDHLDSNNSPLHF
TRBJ1-2	TRBV6-1	large	.	TGTGCCAGCAGTGAAGCCGGGGGCTATGACTATGGCTACACCTTC	CASSEAGGYDYGYTF
TRBJ1-6	TRBV20-1	many	TRBD1	TGCAGCGTAGGGCGACAGGGTGATAATTCACCCCTCCACTTT	CSVGRQGDNSPLHF
TRBJ1-2	TRBV14	many	TRBD1	TGTGCCAGCAGCCAACTCTCACAGGGGGCAGTGACCTTC	CASSQLSQGAVTF
TRBJ1-6	TRBV20-1	medium-sized	.	TGCAGTGCTACCGGGGGGTTTAATTCACCCCTCCACTTT	CSATGGFNSPLHF
TRBJ2-1	TRBV10-3	.	.	TGTGCCACAGCCCACGAGGCCGGACCTCGGTCTGGTAGCTACAATGAGCAGTTCTTC	CATAHEAGPRSGSYNEQFF
TRBJ1-2	TRBV27	medium-sized	.	TGTGCCAGCAGTTCTCCGGATGGATATGGCTACACCTTC	CASSSPDGYGYTF
TRBJ1-2	TRBV27	medium-sized	TRBD1	TGTGCCAGCAGTTTAACCGGGACAGCCAACTATGGCTACACCTTC	CASSLTGTANYGYTF
TRBJ2-1	TRBV9	many	TRBD2	TGTGCCAGGGGGGGTAGACTAGCAAACAATGAGCAGTTCTTC	CARGGRLANNEQFF
TRBJ2-7	TRBV5-1	.	TRBD2	TGCGCCAGCAGCTCCGACAGTGGGTGGGAAACCGGGGGGGTAAAGGAGCAGTACTTC	CASSSDSGWETGGVKEQYF
TRBJ2-1	TRBV4-2	many	.	TGTGCCAGCAGCCCCGAGTGGAGGGACAATGAGCAGTTCTTC	CASSPEWRDNEQFF
TRBJ1-2	TRBV24-1	.	.	TGTGCCACCAGTGATCCAACAGTGGGGAGCTCCTATGGCTACACCTTC	CATSDPTVGSSYGYTF
TRBJ1-1	TRBV30	many	.	TGTGCCTGGAGTGTATGGGGGCAGACGAACACTGAAGCTTTCTTT	CAWSVWGQTNTEAFF
TRBJ2-7	TRBV10-3	medium-sized	.	TGTGCCATCAGTGATCGGGTTGGCGAGCAGTACTTC	CAISDRVGEQYF
TRBJ2-1	TRBV27	large	TRBD2	TGTGCCAGCAGACGAGCGGGAGGGCCTTTGGATGAGCAGTTCTTC	CASRRAGGPLDEQFF
TRBJ2-3	TRBV20-1	.	.	TGCAGTGCTAGCTCTTCCAGGGTCCCAGATTCGCAGTATTTT	CSASSSRVPDSQYF
TRBJ2-1	TRBV2	many	.	TGTGCCAGCAGTGGGGATTTCGATGAGCAGTTCTTC	CASSGDFDEQFF
TRBJ2-3	TRBV5-6	many	.	TGTGCCAGCAGTCCGACCAGGGGCCGGTCTACAGATACGCAGTATTTT	CASSPTRGRSTDTQYF
TRBJ1-2	TRBV28	.	.	TGTGCCATCATTTTCCCCGCGACTGGGCGGGGCTACACCTTC	CAIIFPATGRGYTF
TRBJ2-2	TRBV12-3/TRBV12-4	.	.	TGTGCCAGCAGTCTCCTAACGGGGGGCCACGCCGGGGAGCTGTTTTTT	CASSLLTGGHAGELFF
TRBJ2-3	TRBV4-1	many	.	TGCGCCAGCAGCCAAGACGGGGGCACAGATACGCAGTATTTT	CASSQDGGTDTQYF
TRBJ2-3	TRBV9	.	.	TGTGCCAGCAGCGTAGGGCAGGGGCTAGCTCCATATACGCAGTATTTT	CASSVGQGLAPYTQYF
TRBJ1-5	TRBV27	medium-sized	TRBD1	TGTGCCAGCAGTCCGACACCCAGGGGGCCGGTACAGCCCCAGCATTTT	CASSPTPRGPVQPQHF
TRBJ2-3	TRBV6-5	medium-sized	.	TGTGCCAGCAGTTACTCTGAGTACAGCACAGATACGCAGTATTTT	CASSYSEYSTDTQYF
TRBJ1-1	TRBV6-1	few	TRBD1	TGTGCCAGCAGAGAAGGGGGCAGGGTGGTGCCTGAAGCTTTCTTT	CASREGGRVVPEAFF
TRBJ2-3	TRBV2	many	TRBD1	TGTGCCAGCAGTGAAGAGTGGGACAGCAGCACAGATACGCAGTATTTT	CASSEEWDSSTDTQYF
TRBJ2-3	TRBV19	medium-sized	.	TGTGCCAGTATGAAGGGCTTTAGCACAGATACGCAGTATTTT	CASMKGFSTDTQYF
TRBJ1-6	TRBV2	.	.	TGTGCCAGCAGTGAGCAGGATAATTCACCCATCCACTTT	CASSEQDNSPIHF
TRBJ2-3	TRBV3-1	many	.	TGTGCCAGCAGCGCCTCTTTGGCAGATACGCAGTATTTT	CASSASLADTQYF
TRBJ2-1	TRBV9	many	.	TGTGCCAGCAGCGGGACAGAGCCCTACAATGAGCAGTTCTTC	CASSGTEPYNEQFF
TRBJ2-1	TRBV6-1	.	TRBD2	TGTGCCAGTGAGACAGGAGGGGCTAGCGGGAGGGGACAGCAGTTCTTC	CASETGGASGRGQQFF
TRBJ1-1	TRBV5-1	many	.	TGCGCCAGCAGCTTGGGAGGGATGAACACTGAAGCTTTCTTT	CASSLGGMNTEAFF
TRBJ1-1	TRBV7-9	many	.	TGTGCCAGCAGCTTCTTGGGCCTTTCTGAAGCTTTCTTT	CASSFLGLSEAFF
TRBJ2-5	TRBV5-1	many	.	TGCGCCAGCAGCTTGTGGGGATCCCAAGAGACCCAGTACTTC	CASSLWGSQETQYF
TRBJ2-5	TRBV20-1	many	TRBD2	TGCAGTGCTATACCCCAGACTAGCTTGGGGGAGACCCAGTACTTC	CSAIPQTSLGETQYF
TRBJ2-1	TRBV20-1	.	TRBD2	TGCAGTTCTGTACTAGCGATCCCCCCCTATGGGCAGTTCTTC	CSSVLAIPPYGQFF
TRBJ1-1	TRBV5-1	many	.	TGCGCCAGCAGCTGGGACGGAGCTGAAGCTTTCTTT	CASSWDGAEAFF